These 21 T cell receptor beta chains originate from one sample sequenced in a study of CD8+CD57+ T cells in acquired aplastic anemia. CDR3 and TCR beta VDJ profiling relied on genomic DNA as the template. MiXCR was run by TCRdb on the reads, yielding one entry per CDR3 protein. The data show roughly 150,000 distinct CDR3 sequences, with roughly 40% seen just once and about 1.1% held by the top ten. The source material was sorted CD4+, CD8+, or CD8+CD57+ T cells (not recorded which) from PBMCs. These receptors originate from a human donor in good health.

The table lists this clonotype with many counts. The chain links TRBV12-3 or TRBV12-4 to TRBJ1-1; 9 bases are a match to TRBD1. The ends lost 5 bases at V and 6 bases at J; junction bases unmatched: 16. The CDR3 has 17 amino acids. CDR3 sequence reads: CASSPGTGLMSGAEAFF. The CDR3 nucleotides are TGTGCCAGCAGTCCCGGGACAGGGTTAATGTCGGGCGCTGAAGCTTTCTTT.

This clonotype was observed many times. CDR3: CASRSRGLNTEAFF. The CDR3 DNA sequence: TGTGCCAGTCGATCGCGGGGTTTAAACACTGAAGCTTTCTTT. This chain joins TRBV19 and TRBJ1-1, with D uncertain. The V gene's germline CDR1 is LNHDA and CDR2 SQIVND (reference sequence). Trimming stripped 8 bases from V and 2 bases from J, with 15 bases between. The CDR3 sequence is 14 residues long.

This clonotype was recorded at least ten times. This chain uses TRBV20-1 with TRBJ2-6; no firm D call. The CDR3 has 13 residues. CDR1 DFQATT and CDR2 SNEGSKA come from the germline V gene (reference sequence). Between the trimmed V and J ends, which lost 8 bases and 0 bases, there was a span of 8 bases. CDR3 in DNA: TGCAGTTCAAAGAGCTCTGGGGCCAACGTCCTGACTTTC. It codes for CSSKSSGANVLTF.

Many counts were recorded for this clonotype. The genes are TRBV4-3 and TRBJ2-1; D uncertain. CDR1 and CDR2 from the germline V gene are LGHNA and YSLEER. Trimming took 2 bases from V and 7 from J, leaving 12 bases between them. This CDR3 has 14 residues. CDR3 DNA sequence: TGCGCCAGCAGCCAATCAACAACGGGTAATGAGCAGTTCTTC. It is translated as CASSQSTTGNEQFF.

The chain employs TRBV7-9 and TRBJ2-1; possible D gene TRBD1, 6 bases. Deletions cut 6 bases from V and 10 bases from J, with 13 bases between. CDR3 size: 12 residues. Germline CDR1 is SEHNR and CDR2 is FQNEAQ (reference sequence). The CDR3 here is CASRHRVGEQFF. For the CDR3, the DNA is TGTGCCAGCAGGCACAGGGTCGGGGAGCAGTTCTTC. Using reference TRBV7-9 and TRBJ2-1 for the parts outside the CDR3, the full variable domain is DTGVSQNPRHKITKRGQNVTFRCDPISEHNRLYWYRQTLGQGPEFLTYFQNEAQLEKSRLLSDRFSAERPKGSFSTLEIQRTEQGDSAMYLCASRHRVGEQFFGPGTRLTVL.

The V gene is TRBV7-6, the J gene TRBJ2-7, with D hard to call. The germline V gene encodes CDR1 SGHVS and CDR2 FNYEAQ. CDR3 length: 12 amino acids. V shed 5 bases and J shed 4 bases, with 9 bases lying between them. CDR3 in amino acids: CASSPAGYEQYF. As DNA, the CDR3 is TGTGCCAGCAGCCCGGCCGGATACGAGCAGTACTTC.

This clonotype was seen repeatedly, ten times or more. The chain links TRBV7-3 to TRBJ1-2; 7 bases match TRBD1. CDR3 length: 14 residues. The J segment lost 7 bases and the V segment lost 5 bases, leaving 10 bases of the junction unmatched. CDR1 and CDR2 (germline): SGHTA, FQGTGA. The CDR3 loop is CASSTTGYATGYTF. The DNA for the CDR3 is TGTGCCAGCAGCACGACAGGGTACGCTACTGGCTACACCTTC.

This clonotype was counted only a few times. This clone may be a read error of a much larger clone one base away. V and J are TRBV11-1 and TRBJ1-6; D call uncertain. CDR3 length: 16 amino acids. Germline V gene lookup returns CDR1 SGHAT and CDR2 FQDESV (reference sequence). V was trimmed by 3 bases and J by 3 bases, leaving 12 bases between them. The CDR3 is CASSFLKPLYNSPLHF. CDR3 coding DNA: TGTGCCAGCAGCTTCCTCAAACCCCTCTATAATTCACCCCTCCACTTT.

As to this clonotype: Sequence at one end of the junction differs from germline and may be a read error. The chain links TRBV2 to TRBJ1-5, with D possibly TRBD1 on 6 matching bases. The CDR3 has 19 residues. Looked up from germline, CDR1 is SNHLY and CDR2 is FYNNEI. The CDR3 loop is CACSAKGVGQTYSNQPQHF. The CDR3 bases are TGTGCCTGCAGTGCAAAAGGGGTAGGACAGACGTATAGCAACCAGCCCCAGCATTTT.

This clonotype showed up just a few times. V and J are TRBV6-1 and TRBJ1-5; possible D gene TRBD1, 5 bases. This CDR3 region has 16 residues. Germline CDR1 MNHNS, CDR2 SASEGT. The V end was cut by 6 bases, the J end by 0 bases, with 15 bases between. CDR3 DNA: TGTGCCAGCAGCCGAAGGGCGGGGCTTAGCAATCAGCCCCAGCATTTT. Residues: CASSRRAGLSNQPQHF.

This clonotype has a count of ten or more. This chain links TRBV29-1 with TRBJ1-2; 8 nucleotides line up with TRBD1. V dropped 6 bases and J dropped 7; count of bases not matched to a gene: 16. Germline loops: CDR1 SQVTM, CDR2 ANQGSEA. The CDR3 consists of 15 residues. CDR3 DNA: TGCAGCGTCTACATGGGACTACAGGGGGGATCTGGCTACACCTTC. Its translation: CSVYMGLQGGSGYTF.

This clonotype was found a few times. V usage is TRBV19 and J usage is TRBJ2-5; D assignment may be TRBD1 or TRBD2 (5 bases each). CDR1 is LNHDA and CDR2 is SQIVND in the germline V gene (reference sequence). The CDR3 loop spans 14 amino acids. With 6 bases removed from V and 2 bases from J, the gap between germline ends came to 13 bases. CDR3 DNA: TGTGCCAGTAGCGAGGGACGGCGACAAGAGACCCAGTACTTC. This gives the protein CASSEGRRQETQYF. Supplemented by reference TRBV19 and TRBJ2-5, the full variable domain reads DGGITQSPKYLFRKEGQNVTLSCEQNLNHDAMYWYRQDPGQGLRLIYYSQIVNDFQKGDIAEGYSVSREKKESFPLTVTSAQKNPTAFYLCASSEGRRQETQYFGPGTRLLVL.

J is TRBJ2-2 and V is TRBV7-9, with D possibly TRBD1 on 5 matching bases. This CDR3 spans 13 amino acids. The germline V and J ends were trimmed by 7 bases and 5 bases, with 11 bases remaining between them. Germline lookup yields CDR1 SEHNR and CDR2 FQNEAQ (reference sequence). DNA for the CDR3: TGTGCCAGCACCAAGACAGCTACCGGGGAGCTGTTTTTT. It translates to CASTKTATGELFF.

Ten or more counts support this clonotype. This sequence joins TRBV3-1 and TRBJ1-1; the D is unclear. In germline, CDR1 is LGHDT, CDR2 YNNKEL (reference sequence). This CDR3 is built from 11 residues. V lost 6 bases, J lost 5 bases, and 7 bases lay in between. CDR3 region: CASRTRTEAFF. The CDR3 nucleotides read TGTGCCAGCAGGACACGGACTGAAGCTTTCTTT.

The V and J genes are TRBV20-1 and TRBJ2-1; D is ambiguous. The CDR3 has 11 residues. V lost 0 bases and J 8 bases, leaving 5 bases between the germline ends. Germline CDR1 is DFQATT and CDR2 is SNEGSKA (reference sequence). The CDR3 region is CSARDDYEQFF. CDR3 nucleotide sequence: TGCAGTGCTAGAGATGATTATGAGCAGTTCTTC.

V usage is TRBV24-1 and J usage is TRBJ2-3; 7 positions agree with TRBD1. Germline CDR1 KGHDR, CDR2 SFDVKD. The trim removed 7 bases at V and 4 bases at J, leaving 10 bases unmatched. CDR3 size: 15 residues. Here the CDR3 DNA reads TGTGCCACCAGAGGAACAGGGGAATTTGCAGATACGCAGTATTTT. Translated, it gives CATRGTGEFADTQYF.

In its sample, this clonotype was seen a few times. The V gene is TRBV7-6, the J gene TRBJ2-7; D perhaps matches TRBD2 (6 bases). CDR3 length: 13 residues. Germline-derived CDR1 and CDR2 are SGHVS and FNYEAQ. Between the trimmed V and J ends, which lost 5 bases and 4 bases, there was a span of 12 bases. The CDR3: CASSQGLSYEQYF. CDR3 DNA sequence: TGTGCCAGCAGCCAGGGACTGTCTTACGAGCAGTACTTC.

This chain connects TRBV9 to TRBJ2-5; 10 nucleotides line up with TRBD1. Trimming removed 1 base from V and 4 bases from J; junction bases left unmatched: 4. Per the germline V gene, CDR1 is SGDLS and CDR2 is YYNGEE. This CDR3 spans 15 amino acids. The CDR3: CASSVPDRGRETQYF. CDR3 DNA: TGTGCCAGCAGCGTACCCGACAGGGGGCGAGAGACCCAGTACTTC.

The chain uses TRBV2 and TRBJ1-4; the D is unclear. Deletions cut 4 bases from V and 4 bases from J, with 7 bases between. The CDR3 runs 13 residues. Germline lookup yields CDR1 SNHLY and CDR2 FYNNEI. This CDR3 is CASSAQINEKLFF. The DNA for the CDR3 is TGTGCCAGCAGTGCACAGATTAATGAAAAACTGTTTTTT.

The rearrangement links TRBV10-3 to TRBJ1-1, with 7 bases identical to TRBD1. The CDR3 spans 15 residues. Trimming removed 1 base from V and 1 base from J; junction bases left unmatched: 3. Germline CDR1 ENHRY, CDR2 SYGVKD. DNA for the CDR3: TGTGCCATCAGTGAGTGGGACAGACCGAACACTGAAGCTTTCTTT. Protein product: CAISEWDRPNTEAFF.

Note on this clonotype: The junction departs from the called germline gene at one end, perhaps through a read error. The chain recombines TRBV12-3 or TRBV12-4 with TRBJ2-2; a weak D match, TRBD2 (5 bases). The CDR3 is 11 residues long. CDR3 amino acids: CAGSWSGELFF. The CDR3 DNA reads as TGTGCCGGCAGCTGGTCCGGGGAGTTGTTTTTT.